The 5 T cell receptor beta chains below all came from one sample that was sequenced in a study of T cells after yellow fever vaccination. TCRdb re-called the 5' RACE reads with MiXCR, one entry per CDR3 protein. The data show roughly 320,000 distinct CDR3 sequences, around 10% seen once. The input for sequencing was CD4+ T cells sorted from PBMCs, taken 45 days after the yellow fever booster vaccination. Receptor source: a young man who received the YFV17D yellow fever vaccine.

The genes are TRBV7-9 and TRBJ1-1; D is uncertain. Trimming cost V 2 bases and J 4 bases, with 8 bases left between them. Germline V gene sequence: CDR1 SEHNR, CDR2 FQNEAQ (reference sequence). The length of the CDR3 is 13 residues. This CDR3 reads CASSLSVTTEAFF. CDR3 DNA sequence: TGTGCCAGCAGCTTAAGTGTTACCACTGAAGCTTTCTTT.

This chain connects TRBV7-2 to TRBJ2-1; possibly TRBD1 for D (7 bases). The CDR3 is 15 amino acids. The ends were cut back, 4 bases at V and 9 bases at J, with 19 bases in the middle. Germline V lookup: CDR1 SGHTA, CDR2 FQGNSA. CDR3 protein: CASSSTGTYLTEQFF. In DNA form, the CDR3 reads TGTGCCAGCAGCTCGACAGGGACTTATCTTACTGAGCAGTTCTTC.

This clonotype has a handful of counts. The chain combines TRBV5-4 with TRBJ2-2; no definite D call. Trimming cost V 0 bases and J 4 bases, with 7 bases left between them. Germline-derived CDR1 and CDR2 are SGHNT and YYREEE (reference sequence). The CDR3 has 14 amino acids. The CDR3 reads CASSLDSSTGELFF. DNA of the CDR3: TGTGCCAGCAGCTTGGACAGTTCCACCGGGGAGCTGTTTTTT.

The sample holds many counts of this clonotype. The V call is TRBV20-1, the J call TRBJ2-2; D is unclear. There are 16 residues in the CDR3. The germline CDR1 and CDR2 sequences are DFQATT and SNEGSKA (reference sequence). With 5 bases removed from V and 3 bases from J, the gap between germline ends came to 19 bases. CDR3 in amino acids: CSASRTALGDTGELFF. Here the CDR3 DNA reads TGCAGTGCTTCGCGGACCGCCCTTGGGGACACCGGGGAGCTGTTTTTT.

The rearrangement links TRBV20-1 to TRBJ1-2; D not certain. The CDR3 has 13 amino acids. Germline V gives CDR1 DFQATT, CDR2 SNEGSKA (reference sequence). V was shortened by 5 bases and J by 0 bases, with 10 bases between the two germline ends. CDR3 sequence: CSAQSITNYGYTF. In DNA, the CDR3 is TGCAGTGCTCAGTCCATAACTAACTATGGCTACACCTTC.